This T cell receptor (beta chain) was captured in a study of blood T cell repertoires in COVID-19. Cohorts were determined from participant-reported clinical history. This CDR3 is built from 17 residues. The ends were cut back, 0 bases at V and 3 bases at J, with 19 bases in the middle. CDR1 and CDR2 (germline): SGHRS, YFSETQ. Per the original data handling: Estimates of nucleated cell counts were drawn from the amplification of reference gene primers. Clones were sequenced by immunoSEQ multiplex PCR, and TCRdb holds only the in-frame ones, with some missing. The V and J calls and clone size are taken from that table; D and trimming were inferred from the DNA. Among about 180,000 clones listed, just over 85% were seen once.

V usage is TRBV5-1 and J usage is TRBJ2-7, with D possibly matching TRBD2 (5 bases). Specimen: PBMCs or T cells enriched from blood (not recorded which). This clonotype originated in a woman aged 18-35 years who had recovered from COVID-19. The CDR3, as DNA: TGCGCCAGCAGCTTGGTTCCGTCGTCGGGGAGTTACTACGAGCAGTACTTC. Amino acids: CASSLVPSSGSYYEQYF. Based on the CDR3 plus reference TRBV5-1 and TRBJ2-7, the full variable domain is KAGVTQTPRYLIKTRGQQVTLSCSPISGHRSVSWYQQTPGQGLQFLFEYFSETQRNKGNFPGRFSGRQFSNSRSEMNVSTLELGDSALYLCASSLVPSSGSYYEQYFGPGTRLTVT.